The sequence of this T cell receptor beta chain was determined in a study of CD8 T cells in Susac syndrome. Random hexamers served to reverse transcribe roughly 0.5 to 1 ug RNA. TCRdb redid the calling of the immunoSEQ multiplex PCR reads with MiXCR, one entry per CDR3 protein. The sample consists of about 180,000 distinct CDR3 sequences, approximately 95% of them appearing once. Sequencing of TCR beta, carried out with a high-throughput approach, was applied to CD8+ and CD4+ T cells from the blood. FACS was used to enrich TEMRA cells, whereas the CD8+ and CD4+ T cells were obtained by negative isolation. The CDR3 length is 13 residues. V was shortened by 0 bases and J by 8 bases, with 10 bases between the two germline ends. The V gene's germline CDR1 is SNHLY and CDR2 FYNNEI.

Sequences were obtained from CD4+ T cells from PBMCs. The source of this sequence is a human donor with multiple sclerosis. This chain links TRBV2 with TRBJ1-2; D gene unclear. CDR3 DNA: TGTGCCAGCAGTGAAGCGCGCAGTCAGGGCTACACCTTC. This codes for CASSEARSQGYTF.